This is a list of T cell receptor beta chains from one sample in a study of human T cells and chemical hapten exposure. One entry per CDR3 protein results from TCRdb running MiXCR on the RACE reads. The sample includes about 360,000 distinct CDR3 sequences, about 7% seen only once; the top ten take approximately 8.9%. The material was whole blood, obtained in connection with sensitization to the hapten diphenylcyclopropenone (DPC). Receptors originate from a woman aged 18-29 years with alopecia areata. Some clones in this sample may be carry-over from other donors' samples. Each CDR3 is given with its conserved first and last residue. The order of the fields is clone size, D gene, J gene, V gene, CDR3 length, CDR3 DNA, CDR3 protein. The D gene is left open where the match is weak. Only some rows state a clone size, as once, few, many or a class for expanded clones.

- | - | TRBJ2-5 | TRBV11-1 | 16 | TGTGCCAGCAGCAAGACACCAAGCTTTGCTCAAGAGACCCAGTACTTC | CASSKTPSFAQETQYF
few | TRBD1 | TRBJ2-1 | TRBV11-2 | 12 | TGTGCCAGCAGCTCCAGGGGGCAAGAGCAGTTCTTC | CASSSRGQEQFF
- | TRBD2 | TRBJ2-5 | TRBV4-3 | 15 | TGCGCCAGCAGCCAAGATCGGGGGGGCTTCGAGACCCAGTACTTC | CASSQDRGGFETQYF
few | TRBD1 | TRBJ2-7 | TRBV7-9 | 14 | TGTGCCAGCAGCAAGGGACAGGGAACCTACGAGCAGTACTTC | CASSKGQGTYEQYF
many | TRBD1 | TRBJ1-5 | TRBV5-1 | 14 | TGCGCCAGCAGCTTAGAGGGGGCTCAATCAGAGAGGATATTT | CASSLEGAQSERIF
many | - | TRBJ2-1 | TRBV27 | 16 | TGTGCCAGCAGTTCCACACAGGGCCTATCCTACAATGAGCAGTTCTTC | CASSSTQGLSYNEQFF
- | - | TRBJ2-6 | TRBV6-2/TRBV6-3 | 14 | TGTGCCAGCAAATTCGCAGGGGGGGCCAACGTCCTGACTTTC | CASKFAGGANVLTF
- | - | TRBJ2-7 | TRBV12-3/TRBV12-4 | 13 | TGTGCCAGCAGGCAGACGAATACCTACGAGCAGTACTTC | CASRQTNTYEQYF
many | TRBD1 | TRBJ1-4 | TRBV6-6 | 14 | TGTGCCAGCAGTTACAGGGGGCGAGATGAAAAACTGTTTTTT | CASSYRGRDEKLFF
few | TRBD1 | TRBJ1-2 | TRBV6-2/TRBV6-3 | 15 | TGTGCCAGCAGTTCCCCCGGACAGGTCTACTATGGCTACACCTTC | CASSSPGQVYYGYTF
- | - | TRBJ2-2 | TRBV3-1 | 12 | TGTGCCAGCAGCCGACCAGCCGGGGAGCTGTTTTTT | CASSRPAGELFF
many | - | TRBJ1-1 | TRBV29-1 | 12 | TGCAGCGTTGGCAGCATGAACACTGAAGCTTTCTTT | CSVGSMNTEAFF
- | - | TRBJ1-5 | TRBV4-1 | 15 | TGCGCCAGCAGCCAAGAAGCGGGTTTGGGTCAGCCCCAGCATTTT | CASSQEAGLGQPQHF
- | - | TRBJ2-7 | TRBV9 | 14 | TGTGCCAGCAGCGAGGGAGGGGGCGCCTACGAGCAGTACTTC | CASSEGGGAYEQYF
- | TRBD2 | TRBJ2-1 | TRBV20-1 | 18 | TGCAGTGCTAGAGATAGTAAGACTAGCGGGGGGCTTTACAATGAGCAGTTCTTC | CSARDSKTSGGLYNEQFF
- | - | TRBJ2-7 | TRBV2 | 13 | TGTGCCAGCAGTGAATTCAGAGCCTACGAGCAGTACTTC | CASSEFRAYEQYF